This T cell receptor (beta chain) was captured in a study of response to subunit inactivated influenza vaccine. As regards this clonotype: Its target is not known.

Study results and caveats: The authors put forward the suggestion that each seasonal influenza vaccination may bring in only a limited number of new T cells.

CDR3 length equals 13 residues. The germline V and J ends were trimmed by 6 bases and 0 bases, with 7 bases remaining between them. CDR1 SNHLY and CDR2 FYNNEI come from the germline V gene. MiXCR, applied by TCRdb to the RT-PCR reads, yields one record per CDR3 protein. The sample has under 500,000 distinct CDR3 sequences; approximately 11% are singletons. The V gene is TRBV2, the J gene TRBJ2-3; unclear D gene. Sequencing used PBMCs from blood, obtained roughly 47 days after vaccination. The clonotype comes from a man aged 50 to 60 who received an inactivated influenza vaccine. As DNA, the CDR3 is TGTGCCAGCAGAACAGAAAGCACAGATACGCAGTATTTT. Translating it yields CASRTESTDTQYF.